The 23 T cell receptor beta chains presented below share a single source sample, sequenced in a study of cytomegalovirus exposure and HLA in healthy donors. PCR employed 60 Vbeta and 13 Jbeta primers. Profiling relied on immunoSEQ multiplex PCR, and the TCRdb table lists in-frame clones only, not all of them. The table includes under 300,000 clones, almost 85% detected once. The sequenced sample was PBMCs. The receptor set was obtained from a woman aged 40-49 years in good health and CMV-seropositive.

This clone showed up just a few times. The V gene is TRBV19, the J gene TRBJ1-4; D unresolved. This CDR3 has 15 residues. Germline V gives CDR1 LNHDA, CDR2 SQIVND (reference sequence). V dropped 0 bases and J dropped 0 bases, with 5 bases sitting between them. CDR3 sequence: CASSIDTATNEKLFF. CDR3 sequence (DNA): TGTGCCAGTAGTATAGATACAGCAACTAATGAAAAACTGTTTTTT. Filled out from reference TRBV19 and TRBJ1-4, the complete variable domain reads DGGITQSPKYLFRKEGQNVTLSCEQNLNHDAMYWYRQDPGQGLRLIYYSQIVNDFQKGDIAEGYSVSREKKESFPLTVTSAQKNPTAFYLCASSIDTATNEKLFFGSGTQLSVL.

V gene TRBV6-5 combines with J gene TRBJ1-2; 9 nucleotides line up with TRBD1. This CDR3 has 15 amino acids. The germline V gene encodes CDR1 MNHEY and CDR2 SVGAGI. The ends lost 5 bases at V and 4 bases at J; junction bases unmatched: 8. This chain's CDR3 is CASSIRTGALYGYTF. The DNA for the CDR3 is TGTGCCAGCAGTATCAGGACAGGGGCCCTCTATGGCTACACCTTC.

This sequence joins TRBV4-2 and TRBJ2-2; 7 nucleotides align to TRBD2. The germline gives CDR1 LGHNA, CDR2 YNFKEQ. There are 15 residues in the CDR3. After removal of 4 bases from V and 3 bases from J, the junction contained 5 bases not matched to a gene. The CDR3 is CASSPSGGYTGELFF. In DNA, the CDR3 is TGTGCCAGCAGCCCTAGCGGAGGGTACACCGGGGAGCTGTTTTTT.

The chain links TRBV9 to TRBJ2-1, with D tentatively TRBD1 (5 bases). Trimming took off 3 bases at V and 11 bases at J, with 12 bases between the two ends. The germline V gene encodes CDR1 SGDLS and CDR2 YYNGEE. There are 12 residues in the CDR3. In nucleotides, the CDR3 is TGTGCCAGCAGCGGCAGGGAAGGAAAGCAGTTCTTC. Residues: CASSGREGKQFF. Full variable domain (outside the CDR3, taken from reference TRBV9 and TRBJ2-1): DSGVTQTPKHLITATGQRVTLRCSPRSGDLSVYWYQQSLDQGLQFLIQYYNGEERAKGNILERFSAQQFPDLHSELNLSSLELGDSALYFCASSGREGKQFFGPGTRLTVL.

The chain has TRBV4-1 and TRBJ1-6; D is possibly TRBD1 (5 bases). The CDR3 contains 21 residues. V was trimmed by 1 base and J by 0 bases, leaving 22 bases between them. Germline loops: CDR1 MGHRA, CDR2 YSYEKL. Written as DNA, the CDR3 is TGCGCCAGCAGCCAAGTGGGGTTTGCGGGGGATGTGATCTCCTATAATTCACCCCTCCACTTT. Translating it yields CASSQVGFAGDVISYNSPLHF.

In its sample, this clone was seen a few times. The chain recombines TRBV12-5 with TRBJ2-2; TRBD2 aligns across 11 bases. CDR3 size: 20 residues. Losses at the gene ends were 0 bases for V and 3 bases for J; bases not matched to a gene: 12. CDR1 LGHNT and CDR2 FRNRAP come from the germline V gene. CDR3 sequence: CASGLVVGLAGGWDTGELFF. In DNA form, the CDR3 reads TGTGCTAGTGGTTTGGTTGTAGGGCTAGCGGGAGGTTGGGACACCGGGGAGCTGTTTTTT.

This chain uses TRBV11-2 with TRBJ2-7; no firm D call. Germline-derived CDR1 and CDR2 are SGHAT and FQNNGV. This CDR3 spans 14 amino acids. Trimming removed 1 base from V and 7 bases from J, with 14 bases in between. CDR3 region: CASSLGLTTREQYF. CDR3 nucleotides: TGTGCCAGCAGCTTAGGATTGACAACACGGGAGCAGTACTTC. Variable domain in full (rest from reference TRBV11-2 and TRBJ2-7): EAGVAQSPRYKIIEKRQSVAFWCNPISGHATLYWYQQILGQGPKLLIQFQNNGVVDDSQLPKDRFSAERLKGVDSTLKIQPAKLEDSAVYLCASSLGLTTREQYFGPGTRLTVT.

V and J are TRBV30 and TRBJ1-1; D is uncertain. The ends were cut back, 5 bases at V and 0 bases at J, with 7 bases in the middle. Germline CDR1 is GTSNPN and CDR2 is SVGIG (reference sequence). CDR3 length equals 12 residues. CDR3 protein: CAWGPVNTEAFF. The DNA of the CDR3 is TGTGCCTGGGGTCCAGTGAACACTGAAGCTTTCTTT.

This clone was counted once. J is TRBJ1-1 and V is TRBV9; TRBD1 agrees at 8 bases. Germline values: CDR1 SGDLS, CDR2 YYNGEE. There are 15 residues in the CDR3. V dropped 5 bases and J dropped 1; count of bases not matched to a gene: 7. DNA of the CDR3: TGTGCCAGCAGGACAGGGGCCGACTCGAACACTGAAGCTTTCTTT. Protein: CASRTGADSNTEAFF.

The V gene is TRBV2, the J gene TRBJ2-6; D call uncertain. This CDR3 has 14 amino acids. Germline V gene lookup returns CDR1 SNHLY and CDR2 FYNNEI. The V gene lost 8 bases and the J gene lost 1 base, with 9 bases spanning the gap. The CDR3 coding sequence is TGTGCCAGCGAGAAGGAGTCTGGGGCCAACGTCCTGACTTTC. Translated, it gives CASEKESGANVLTF.

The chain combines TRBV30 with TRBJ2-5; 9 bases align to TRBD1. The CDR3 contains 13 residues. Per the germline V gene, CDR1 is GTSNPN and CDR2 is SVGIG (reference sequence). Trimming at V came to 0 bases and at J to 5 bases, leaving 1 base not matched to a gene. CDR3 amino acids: CAWSVDRGETQYF. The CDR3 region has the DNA TGTGCCTGGAGTGTAGACAGGGGGGAGACCCAGTACTTC.

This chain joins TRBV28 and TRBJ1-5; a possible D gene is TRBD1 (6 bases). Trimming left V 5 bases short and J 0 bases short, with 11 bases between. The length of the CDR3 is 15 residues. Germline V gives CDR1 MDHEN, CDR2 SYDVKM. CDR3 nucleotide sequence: TGTGCCAGCAGTCTACAGGGTTATAGCAATCAGCCCCAGCATTTT. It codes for CASSLQGYSNQPQHF.

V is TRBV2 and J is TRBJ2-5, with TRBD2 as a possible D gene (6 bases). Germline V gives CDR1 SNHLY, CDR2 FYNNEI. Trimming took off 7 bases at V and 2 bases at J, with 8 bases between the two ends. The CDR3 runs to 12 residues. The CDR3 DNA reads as TGTGCCAGCACGCGGGAACAAGAGACCCAGTACTTC. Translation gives CASTREQETQYF.

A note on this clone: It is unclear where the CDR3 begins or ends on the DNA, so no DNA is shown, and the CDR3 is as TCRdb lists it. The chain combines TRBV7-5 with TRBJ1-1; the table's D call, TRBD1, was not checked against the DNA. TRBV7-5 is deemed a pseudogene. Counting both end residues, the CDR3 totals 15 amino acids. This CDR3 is CVRSTWGLGNTEAFF.

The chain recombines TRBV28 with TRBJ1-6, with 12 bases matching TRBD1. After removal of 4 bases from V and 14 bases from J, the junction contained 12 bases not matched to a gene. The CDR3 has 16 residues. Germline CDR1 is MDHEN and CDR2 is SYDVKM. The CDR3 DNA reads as TGTGCCAGCAGTTCCCCGGGACAGGGGGCCCCTGCCTCCCTCCACTTT. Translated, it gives CASSSPGQGAPASLHF.

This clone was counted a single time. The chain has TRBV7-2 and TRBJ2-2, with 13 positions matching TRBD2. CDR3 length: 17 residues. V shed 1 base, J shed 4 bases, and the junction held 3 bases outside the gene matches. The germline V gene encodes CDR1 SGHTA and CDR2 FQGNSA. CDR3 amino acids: CASSLGGLAGITGELFF. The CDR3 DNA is TGTGCCAGCAGCTTAGGGGGACTAGCGGGGATCACCGGGGAGCTGTTTTTT.

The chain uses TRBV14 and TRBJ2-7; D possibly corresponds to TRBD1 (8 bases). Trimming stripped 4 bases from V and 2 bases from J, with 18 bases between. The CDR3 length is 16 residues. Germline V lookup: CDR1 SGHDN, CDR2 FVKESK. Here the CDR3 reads CASSLGGPGGPYEQYF. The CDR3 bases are TGTGCCAGCAGCCTCGGGGGGCCAGGGGGCCCCTACGAGCAGTACTTC. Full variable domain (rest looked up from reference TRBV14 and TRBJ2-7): EAGVTQFPSHSVIEKGQTVTLRCDPISGHDNLYWYRRVMGKEIKFLLHFVKESKQDESGMPNNRFLAERTGGTYSTLKVQPAELEDSGVYFCASSLGGPGGPYEQYFGPGTRLTVT.

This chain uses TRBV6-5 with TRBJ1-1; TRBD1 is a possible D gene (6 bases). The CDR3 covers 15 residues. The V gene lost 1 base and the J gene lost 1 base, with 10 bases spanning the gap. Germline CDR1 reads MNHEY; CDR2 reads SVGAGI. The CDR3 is CASSYLGTQNTEAFF. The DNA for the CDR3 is TGTGCCAGCAGTTACTTAGGGACACAGAACACTGAAGCTTTCTTT.

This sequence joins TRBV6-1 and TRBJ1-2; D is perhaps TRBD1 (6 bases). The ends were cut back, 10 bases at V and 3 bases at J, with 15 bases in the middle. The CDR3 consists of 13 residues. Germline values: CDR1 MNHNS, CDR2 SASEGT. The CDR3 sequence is CATPRGQHYGYTF. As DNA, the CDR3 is TGTGCCACCCCCAGGGGCCAGCACTATGGCTACACCTTC.

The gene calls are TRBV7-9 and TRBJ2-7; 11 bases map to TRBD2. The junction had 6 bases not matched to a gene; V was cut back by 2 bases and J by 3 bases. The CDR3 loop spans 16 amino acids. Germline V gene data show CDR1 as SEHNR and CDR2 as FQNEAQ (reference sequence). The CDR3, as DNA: TGTGCCAGCAGCTTACCCTCCGGGACTAGCGGCTACGAGCAGTACTTC. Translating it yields CASSLPSGTSGYEQYF.

The CDR3 region is CASEPRGGAEAFF. CDR3 nucleotides: TGTGCCAGCGAACCTCGGGGAGGGGCAGAAGCTTTCTTT. V and J are TRBV6-5 and TRBJ1-1; tentatively, D is TRBD1 (5 bases). In germline, CDR1 is MNHEY, CDR2 SVGAGI. The CDR3 has 13 residues. V shed 8 bases and J shed 8 bases, with 18 bases lying between them.

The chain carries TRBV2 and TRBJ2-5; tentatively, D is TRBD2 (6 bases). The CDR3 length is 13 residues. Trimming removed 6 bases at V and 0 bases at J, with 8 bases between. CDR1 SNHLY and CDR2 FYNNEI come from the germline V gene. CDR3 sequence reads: CASSRDYQETQYF. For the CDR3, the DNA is TGTGCCAGCAGCCGGGACTACCAAGAGACCCAGTACTTC.

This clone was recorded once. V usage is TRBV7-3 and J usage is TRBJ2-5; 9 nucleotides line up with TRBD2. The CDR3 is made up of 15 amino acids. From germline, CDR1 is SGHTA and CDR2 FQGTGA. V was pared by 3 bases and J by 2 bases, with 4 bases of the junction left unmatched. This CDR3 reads CASSFSGSEQETQYF. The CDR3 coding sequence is TGTGCCAGCAGCTTTAGCGGGAGTGAGCAAGAGACCCAGTACTTC. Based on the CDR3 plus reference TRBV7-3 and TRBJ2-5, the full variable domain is GAGVSQTPSNKVTEKGKYVELRCDPISGHTALYWYRQSLGQGPEFLIYFQGTGAADDSGLPNDRFFAVRPEGSVSTLKIQRTERGDSAVYLCASSFSGSEQETQYFGPGTRLLVL.